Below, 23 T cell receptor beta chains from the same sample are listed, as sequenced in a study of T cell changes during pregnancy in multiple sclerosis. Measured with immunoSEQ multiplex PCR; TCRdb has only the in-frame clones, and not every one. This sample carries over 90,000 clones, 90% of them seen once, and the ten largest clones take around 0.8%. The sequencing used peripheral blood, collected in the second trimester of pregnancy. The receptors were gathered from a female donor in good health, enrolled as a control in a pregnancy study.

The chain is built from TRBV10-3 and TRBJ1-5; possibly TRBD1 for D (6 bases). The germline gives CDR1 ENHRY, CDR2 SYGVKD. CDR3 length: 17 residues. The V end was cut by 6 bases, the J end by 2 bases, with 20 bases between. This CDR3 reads CAISADALKGGNQPQHF. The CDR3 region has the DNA TGTGCCATCAGCGCGGATGCCCTTAAGGGGGGCAATCAGCCCCAGCATTTT.

The CDR3 loop is CASSALDSPNEKLFF. In DNA form, the CDR3 reads TGTGCCAGTAGCGCGCTGGACAGCCCTAATGAAAAACTGTTTTTT. The rearrangement joins TRBV19 to TRBJ1-4, with D perhaps TRBD1 (6 bases). With 6 bases removed from V and 3 bases from J, the gap between germline ends came to 14 bases. Germline V lookup: CDR1 LNHDA, CDR2 SQIVND (reference sequence). This CDR3 has 15 amino acids.

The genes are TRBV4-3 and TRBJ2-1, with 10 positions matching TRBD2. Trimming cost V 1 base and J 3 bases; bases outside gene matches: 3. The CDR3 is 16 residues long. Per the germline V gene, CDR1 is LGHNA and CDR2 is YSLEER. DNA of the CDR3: TGCGCCAGCAGCCAAGCAGCGGGAGGGAGCTACAATGAGCAGTTCTTC. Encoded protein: CASSQAAGGSYNEQFF.

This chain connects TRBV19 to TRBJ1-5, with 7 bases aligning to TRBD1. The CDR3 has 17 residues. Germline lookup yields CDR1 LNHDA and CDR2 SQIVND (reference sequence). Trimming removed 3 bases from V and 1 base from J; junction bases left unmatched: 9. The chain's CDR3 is CASSISRGVRSNQPQHF. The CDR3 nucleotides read TGTGCCAGTAGTATCTCCAGGGGGGTAAGGAGCAATCAGCCCCAGCATTTT. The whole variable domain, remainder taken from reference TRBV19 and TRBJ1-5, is DGGITQSPKYLFRKEGQNVTLSCEQNLNHDAMYWYRQDPGQGLRLIYYSQIVNDFQKGDIAEGYSVSREKKESFPLTVTSAQKNPTAFYLCASSISRGVRSNQPQHFGDGTRLSIL.

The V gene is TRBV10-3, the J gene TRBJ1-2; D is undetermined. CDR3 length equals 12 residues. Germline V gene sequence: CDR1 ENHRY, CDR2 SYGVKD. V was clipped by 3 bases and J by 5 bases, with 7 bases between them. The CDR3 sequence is CAISDDKYGYTF. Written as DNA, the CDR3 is TGTGCCATCAGTGACGACAAGTATGGCTACACCTTC.

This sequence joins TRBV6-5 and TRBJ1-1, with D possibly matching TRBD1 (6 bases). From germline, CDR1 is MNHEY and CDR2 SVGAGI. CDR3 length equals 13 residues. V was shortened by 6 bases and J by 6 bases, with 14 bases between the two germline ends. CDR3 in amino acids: CASRFTGIAEAFF. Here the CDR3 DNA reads TGTGCCAGCAGGTTTACAGGGATAGCTGAAGCTTTCTTT.

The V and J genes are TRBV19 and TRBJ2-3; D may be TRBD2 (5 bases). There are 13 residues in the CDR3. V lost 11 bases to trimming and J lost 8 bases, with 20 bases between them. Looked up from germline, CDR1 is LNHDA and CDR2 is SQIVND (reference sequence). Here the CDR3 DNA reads TGTGCCTCCCGGGGAACCAGCCCGGGTACGCAGTATTTT. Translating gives CASRGTSPGTQYF.

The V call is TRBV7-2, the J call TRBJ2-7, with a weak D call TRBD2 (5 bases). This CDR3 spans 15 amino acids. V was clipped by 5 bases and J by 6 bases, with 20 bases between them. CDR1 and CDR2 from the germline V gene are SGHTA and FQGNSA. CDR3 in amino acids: CASSPSSTQHLEQYF. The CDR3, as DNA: TGTGCCAGCAGCCCTAGCTCGACCCAGCATCTCGAGCAGTACTTC.

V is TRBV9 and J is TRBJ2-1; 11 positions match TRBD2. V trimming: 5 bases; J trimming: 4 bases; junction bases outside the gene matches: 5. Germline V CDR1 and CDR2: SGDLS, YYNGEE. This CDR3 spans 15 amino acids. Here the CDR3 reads CASSIGTSGYNEQFF. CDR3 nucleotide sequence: TGTGCCAGCAGTATCGGGACTAGCGGTTACAATGAGCAGTTCTTC.

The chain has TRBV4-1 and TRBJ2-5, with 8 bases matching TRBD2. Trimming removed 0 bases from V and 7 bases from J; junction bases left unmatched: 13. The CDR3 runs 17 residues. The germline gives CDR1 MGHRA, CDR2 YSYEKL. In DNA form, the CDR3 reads TGCGCCAGCAGCCAAGAGGGTCGACGGGGGGGCCCCCCGACCCAGTACTTC. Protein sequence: CASSQEGRRGGPPTQYF.

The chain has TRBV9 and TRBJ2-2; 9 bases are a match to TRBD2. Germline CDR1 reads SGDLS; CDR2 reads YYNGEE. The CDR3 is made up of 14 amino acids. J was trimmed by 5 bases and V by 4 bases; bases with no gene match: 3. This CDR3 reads CASSKREVTGELFF. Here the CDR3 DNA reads TGTGCCAGCAGCAAGCGGGAGGTGACCGGGGAGCTGTTTTTT. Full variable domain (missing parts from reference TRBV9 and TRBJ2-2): DSGVTQTPKHLITATGQRVTLRCSPRSGDLSVYWYQQSLDQGLQFLIQYYNGEERAKGNILERFSAQQFPDLHSELNLSSLELGDSALYFCASSKREVTGELFFGEGSRLTVL.

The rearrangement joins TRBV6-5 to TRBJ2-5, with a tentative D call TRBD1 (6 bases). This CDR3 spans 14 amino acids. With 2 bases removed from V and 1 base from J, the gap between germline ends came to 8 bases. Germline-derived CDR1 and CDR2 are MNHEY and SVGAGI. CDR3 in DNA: TGTGCCAGCAGTTACCTCAGGGGCCAAGAGACCCAGTACTTC. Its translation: CASSYLRGQETQYF.

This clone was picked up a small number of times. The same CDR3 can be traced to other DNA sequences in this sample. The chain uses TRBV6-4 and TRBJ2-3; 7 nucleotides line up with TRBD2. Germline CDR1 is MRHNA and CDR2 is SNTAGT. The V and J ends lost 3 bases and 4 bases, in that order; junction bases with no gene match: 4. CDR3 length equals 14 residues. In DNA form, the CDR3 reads TGTGCCAGCAGTGAATTGGCGGGGGCAGATACGCAGTATTTT. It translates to CASSELAGADTQYF.

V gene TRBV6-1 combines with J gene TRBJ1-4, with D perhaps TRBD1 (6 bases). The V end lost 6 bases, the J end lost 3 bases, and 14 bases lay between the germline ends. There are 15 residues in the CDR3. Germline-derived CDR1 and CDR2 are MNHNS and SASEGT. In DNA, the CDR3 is TGTGCCAGCAGACTCACCGGGACACCTAATGAAAAACTGTTTTTT. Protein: CASRLTGTPNEKLFF.

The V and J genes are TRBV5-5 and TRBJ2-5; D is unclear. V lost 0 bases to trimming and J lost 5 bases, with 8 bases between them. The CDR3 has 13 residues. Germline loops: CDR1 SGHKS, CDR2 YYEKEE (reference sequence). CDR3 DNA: TGTGCCAGCAGCTTGGCTGCAACTGAGACCCAGTACTTC. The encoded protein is CASSLAATETQYF.

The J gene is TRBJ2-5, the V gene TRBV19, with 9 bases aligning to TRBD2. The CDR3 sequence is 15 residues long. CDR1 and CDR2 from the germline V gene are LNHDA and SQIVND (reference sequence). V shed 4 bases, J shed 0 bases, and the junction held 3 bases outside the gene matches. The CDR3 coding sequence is TGTGCCAGTAGTAGGGCTAGCGGGAACCAAGAGACCCAGTACTTC. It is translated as CASSRASGNQETQYF.

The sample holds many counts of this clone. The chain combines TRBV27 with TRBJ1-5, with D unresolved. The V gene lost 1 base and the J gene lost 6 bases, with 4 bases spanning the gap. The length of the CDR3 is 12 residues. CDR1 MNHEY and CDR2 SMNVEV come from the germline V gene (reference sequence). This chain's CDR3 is CASSLWSQPQHF. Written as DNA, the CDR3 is TGTGCCAGCAGTTTATGGAGTCAGCCCCAGCATTTT.

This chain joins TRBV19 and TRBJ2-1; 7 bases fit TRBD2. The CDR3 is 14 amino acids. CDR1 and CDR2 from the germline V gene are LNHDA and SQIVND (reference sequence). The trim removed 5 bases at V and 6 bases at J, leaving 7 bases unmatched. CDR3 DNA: TGTGCCAGTAGTTGGGGGGGTCCTCGCAATGAGCAGTTCTTC. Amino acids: CASSWGGPRNEQFF.

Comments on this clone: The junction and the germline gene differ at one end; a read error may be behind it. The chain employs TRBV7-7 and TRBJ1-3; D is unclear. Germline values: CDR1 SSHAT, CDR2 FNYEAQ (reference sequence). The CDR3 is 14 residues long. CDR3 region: CASSPGGPGNTIYF. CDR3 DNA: TGTGCTAGCAGCCCCGGAGGGCCGGGAAACACCATATATTTT.

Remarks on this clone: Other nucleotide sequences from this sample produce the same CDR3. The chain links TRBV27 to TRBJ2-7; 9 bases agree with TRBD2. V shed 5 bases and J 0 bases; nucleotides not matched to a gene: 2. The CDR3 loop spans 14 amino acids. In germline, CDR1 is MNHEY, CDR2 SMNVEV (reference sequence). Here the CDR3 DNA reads TGTGCCAGCAGTCTAGCGGGGCTCTCCTACGAGCAGTACTTC. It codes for CASSLAGLSYEQYF.

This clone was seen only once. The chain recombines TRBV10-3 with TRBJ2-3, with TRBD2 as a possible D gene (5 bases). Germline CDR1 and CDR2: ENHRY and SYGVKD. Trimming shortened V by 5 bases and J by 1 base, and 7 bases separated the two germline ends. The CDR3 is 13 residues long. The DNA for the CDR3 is TGTGCCATCAGTCCAGCGGGCACAGATACGCAGTATTTT. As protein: CAISPAGTDTQYF.

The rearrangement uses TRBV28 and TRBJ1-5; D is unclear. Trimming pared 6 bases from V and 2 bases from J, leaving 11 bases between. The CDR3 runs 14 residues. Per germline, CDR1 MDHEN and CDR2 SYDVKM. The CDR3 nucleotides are TGTGCCAGCAGGCTAGGCGGGGGCAATCAGCCCCAGCATTTT. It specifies CASRLGGGNQPQHF. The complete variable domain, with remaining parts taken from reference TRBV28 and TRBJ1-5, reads DVKVTQSSRYLVKRTGEKVFLECVQDMDHENMFWYRQDPGLGLRLIYFSYDVKMKEKGDIPEGYSVSREKKERFSLILESASTNQTSMYLCASRLGGGNQPQHFGDGTRLSIL.

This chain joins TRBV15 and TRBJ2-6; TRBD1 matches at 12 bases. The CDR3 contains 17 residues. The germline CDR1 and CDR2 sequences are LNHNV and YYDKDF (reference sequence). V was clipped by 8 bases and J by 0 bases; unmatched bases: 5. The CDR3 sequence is CATRPGQGASGANVLTF. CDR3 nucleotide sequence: TGTGCCACCCGACCGGGACAGGGGGCCTCTGGGGCCAACGTCCTGACTTTC.